This record covers a single T cell receptor beta chain. This sample is part of a study of shared clonotypes between healthy human individuals. Generated by immunoSEQ multiplex PCR, the TCRdb table keeps only in-frame clones and is missing some. This sample carries a few hundred thousand clones, 50% to 80% of them seen once, and the ten largest clones take roughly 10%. This CDR3 comprises 14 residues. The junction had 2 bases not matched to a gene; V was cut back by 1 base and J by 4 bases. Germline values: CDR1 SSHAT, CDR2 FNYEAQ (reference sequence). V gene TRBV7-7 combines with J gene TRBJ2-3; 7 bases map to TRBD2. The TCR sequence derives from a man aged 25 to 45 in good health. Sequencing was carried out using memory CD4+ T cells sorted from blood. As to subset: CD45RA-negative fraction. CDR3 sequence: CASSLVGLADTQYF. Here the CDR3 DNA reads TGTGCCAGCAGCTTAGTTGGACTAGCAGATACGCAGTATTTT. The complete variable domain, with remaining parts taken from reference TRBV7-7 and TRBJ2-3, reads GAGVSQSPRYKVTKRGQDVTLRCDPISSHATLYWYQQALGQGPEFLTYFNYEAQPDKSGLPSDRFSAERPEGSISTLTIQRTEQRDSAMYRCASSLVGLADTQYFGPGTRLTVL.